These 31 T cell receptor beta chains were all obtained from the same sample, sequenced in a study of blood T cell repertoires in COVID-19. TCRdb's copy holds only in-frame clones and misses some; the assay was immunoSEQ multiplex PCR. The sample holds around 310,000 clones, around nine tenths seen once. Material: PBMCs or T cells enriched from blood (not recorded which). These receptors came from a woman under 40 who had recovered from COVID-19.

This clone has more than one count but fewer than ten. This rearrangement joins TRBV6-5 to TRBJ2-7, with 10 bases fitting TRBD1. From germline, CDR1 is MNHEY and CDR2 SVGAGI. The length of the CDR3 is 15 residues. Trimming at V came to 2 bases and at J to 3 bases, leaving 4 bases not matched to a gene. In nucleotides, the CDR3 is TGTGCCAGCAGTTACGGCTGGGACAGGGGCTACGAGCAGTACTTC. Protein: CASSYGWDRGYEQYF.

The rearrangement links TRBV11-2 to TRBJ1-2; TRBD1 aligns across 12 bases. Looked up from germline, CDR1 is SGHAT and CDR2 is FQNNGV. Germline trimming cut 0 bases from V and 8 bases from J; bases unmatched to any gene: 4. The length of the CDR3 is 15 residues. CDR3 DNA sequence: TGTGCCAGCAGCTTAGACGGGACAGGGGGCCGGGGCTACACCTTC. Its protein product is CASSLDGTGGRGYTF.

This clone was seen once. The rearrangement links TRBV18 to TRBJ1-2; 8 bases align to TRBD1. CDR3 length: 17 amino acids. V shed 3 bases and J 8 bases; nucleotides not matched to a gene: 17. Germline V lookup: CDR1 KGHSH, CDR2 LQKENI. The CDR3 is CASSPLQVRGRAGGYTF. As DNA, the CDR3 is TGTGCCAGCTCACCTCTCCAGGTCAGGGGGCGCGCGGGCGGCTACACCTTC.

This clone was counted only a few times. This chain uses TRBV11-1 with TRBJ1-2; TRBD1 aligns across 8 bases. The germline CDR1 and CDR2 sequences are SGHAT and FQDESV (reference sequence). The CDR3 consists of 14 residues. V was pared by 4 bases and J by 6 bases, with 7 bases of the junction left unmatched. The CDR3 DNA reads as TGTGCCAGCAGCTCCCCAGGACAGGGCGATGGCTACACCTTC. Translating it yields CASSSPGQGDGYTF.

V and J are TRBV19 and TRBJ2-2; the D gene is possibly TRBD1 (5 bases). CDR1 and CDR2 from the germline V gene are LNHDA and SQIVND (reference sequence). Trimming took off 8 bases at V and 5 bases at J, with 21 bases between the two ends. The CDR3 sequence is 16 residues long. The CDR3 nucleotides are TGTGCCAGTCTCTCTTTTGGCCAGGGTAAAACCGGGGAGCTGTTTTTT. It codes for CASLSFGQGKTGELFF.

This chain joins TRBV28 and TRBJ1-1; perhaps TRBD1 as D (6 bases). CDR3 length: 13 amino acids. Germline lookup yields CDR1 MDHEN and CDR2 SYDVKM. V was cut by 3 bases and J by 5 bases, with 10 bases left in between. The CDR3 nucleotides read TGTGCCAGCAGTTTCAGGGGAAAGACTGAAGCTTTCTTT. Its translation is CASSFRGKTEAFF.

The rearrangement joins TRBV5-1 to TRBJ2-7, with 9 bases matching TRBD1. The CDR3 length is 14 residues. Germline CDR1 SGHRS, CDR2 YFSETQ. J gave up 5 bases and V 4 bases, and 7 bases lay outside the gene matches. The CDR3: CASSPGTGFNEQYF. The CDR3 nucleotides are TGCGCCAGCAGCCCCGGGACAGGGTTCAACGAGCAGTACTTC.

V gene TRBV5-6 combines with J gene TRBJ2-7; 7 bases are a match to TRBD2. CDR3 length: 15 amino acids. The trim removed 4 bases at V and 4 bases at J, leaving 11 bases unmatched. CDR1 is SGHDT, CDR2 YYEEEE, per germline. CDR3 residues: CASSANGLGTYEQYF. The CDR3 DNA follows: TGTGCCAGCAGCGCTAATGGACTAGGCACATACGAGCAGTACTTC.

The V call is TRBV28, the J call TRBJ1-5; D is unclear. CDR3 length equals 15 residues. V was pared by 6 bases and J by 2 bases, with 14 bases between. Looked up from germline, CDR1 is MDHEN and CDR2 is SYDVKM. CDR3: CASSPFAAGNQPQHF. In nucleotides, the CDR3 is TGTGCCAGCAGCCCTTTTGCGGCAGGCAATCAGCCCCAGCATTTT.

In DNA form, the CDR3 reads TGTGCCAGCAGTCCCCGTGGAGGGGTTTATAGCAATCAGCCCCAGCATTTT. Amino acids: CASSPRGGVYSNQPQHF. This rearrangement joins TRBV6-6 to TRBJ1-5; TRBD1 might be the D (5 bases). The CDR3 covers 17 residues. V gave up 5 bases and J gave up 0 bases, with 17 bases separating them. Germline V lookup: CDR1 MNHNY, CDR2 SVGAGI (reference sequence).

The CDR3: CASSYFRGRDYGYTF. CDR3 DNA: TGTGCCAGCAGTTACTTCAGGGGGAGAGACTATGGCTACACCTTC. This chain connects TRBV6-5 to TRBJ1-2; 7 positions match TRBD1. Germline assignment: CDR1 MNHEY and CDR2 SVGAGI. The ends lost 1 base at V and 3 bases at J; junction bases unmatched: 5. This CDR3 is built from 15 residues.

This sequence joins TRBV18 and TRBJ2-6, with 10 positions matching TRBD1. The CDR3 covers 18 residues. CDR1 and CDR2 from the germline V gene are KGHSH and LQKENI. The J segment lost 0 bases and the V segment lost 6 bases, leaving 8 bases of the junction unmatched. The CDR3 loop is CASSRLGQGISGANVLTF. The DNA for the CDR3 is TGTGCCAGCTCCCGCTTGGGACAGGGGATCTCTGGGGCCAACGTCCTGACTTTC.

This clone was counted between two and nine times. This chain connects TRBV4-1 to TRBJ2-7; D not resolved. The CDR3 runs 14 residues. Between the trimmed V and J ends, which lost 0 bases and 5 bases, there was a span of 11 bases. Germline V gene lookup returns CDR1 MGHRA and CDR2 YSYEKL. CDR3 amino acids: CASSQDRLNHEQYF. CDR3 sequence (DNA): TGCGCCAGCAGCCAAGATAGACTTAACCACGAGCAGTACTTC.

The rearrangement links TRBV10-3 to TRBJ2-4, with D possibly TRBD2 on 6 matching bases. The V and J ends lost 0 bases and 1 base respectively, with 7 bases between them. This CDR3 has 15 residues. Germline V CDR1 and CDR2: ENHRY, SYGVKD. This CDR3 is CAISESGGAKNIQYF. CDR3 DNA sequence: TGTGCCATCAGTGAGTCAGGAGGGGCCAAAAACATTCAGTACTTC.

The chain couples TRBV6-5 to TRBJ1-2, with TRBD1 matching 7 bases. CDR3 length: 14 amino acids. Germline loops: CDR1 MNHEY, CDR2 SVGAGI. The V gene end was trimmed by 4 bases and the J gene end by 6 bases; junction bases not matched to a gene: 8. The CDR3 DNA reads TGTGCCAGCAGTTTGACAGGGTCGCGGGATGGCTACACCTTC. It encodes CASSLTGSRDGYTF.

This rearrangement joins TRBV20-1 to TRBJ2-1; 12 nucleotides match TRBD2. The CDR3 consists of 17 residues. V shed 3 bases, J shed 7 bases, and the junction held 13 bases outside the gene matches. Germline lookup yields CDR1 DFQATT and CDR2 SNEGSKA (reference sequence). CDR3 loop: CSASPASGRASWNEQFF. CDR3 in DNA: TGCAGTGCTAGTCCGGCTAGCGGGAGGGCCTCATGGAATGAGCAGTTCTTC.

The chain employs TRBV19 and TRBJ1-1, with no clear D. Trimming cost V 4 bases and J 1 base, with 4 bases left between them. The CDR3 contains 12 residues. From germline, CDR1 is LNHDA and CDR2 SQIVND (reference sequence). The CDR3 DNA sequence: TGTGCCAGTAGTACCCGGAACACTGAAGCTTTCTTT. This sequence encodes CASSTRNTEAFF.

At least ten counts were recorded for this clone. The rearrangement links TRBV19 to TRBJ1-2; 8 bases match TRBD1. From germline, CDR1 is LNHDA and CDR2 SQIVND (reference sequence). CDR3 length equals 17 residues. J gave up 3 bases and V 3 bases, and 12 bases lay outside the gene matches. The CDR3 nucleotides are TGTGCCAGTAGTATGATCCCCCCCGGACAGGGTGACTATGGCTACACCTTC. Translated: CASSMIPPGQGDYGYTF.

This chain connects TRBV19 to TRBJ1-4; D is undetermined. Germline CDR1 LNHDA, CDR2 SQIVND (reference sequence). Trimming stripped 5 bases from V and 3 bases from J, with 13 bases between. The length of the CDR3 is 15 residues. The CDR3 here is CASSFRRVSNEKLFF. CDR3 nucleotides: TGTGCCAGTAGTTTCAGACGGGTGTCTAATGAAAAACTGTTTTTT.

This sequence joins TRBV5-1 and TRBJ2-7, with D uncertain. The V and J ends lost 4 bases and 1 base respectively, with 12 bases between them. This CDR3 spans 14 amino acids. CDR1 and CDR2 (germline): SGHRS, YFSETQ. CDR3 sequence (DNA): TGCGCCAGCAGCCCGGTATACGGTTCCTACGAGCAGTACTTC. It is translated as CASSPVYGSYEQYF.

The genes are TRBV4-1 and TRBJ2-2; 7 nucleotides agree with TRBD1. J was trimmed by 3 bases and V by 4 bases; bases with no gene match: 8. The CDR3 runs 16 residues. CDR1 is MGHRA, CDR2 YSYEKL, per germline. CDR3 region: CASSLPNTGDTGELFF. CDR3 coding DNA: TGCGCCAGCAGCCTTCCTAATACAGGGGACACCGGGGAGCTGTTTTTT.

The rearrangement uses TRBV21-1 and TRBJ1-1; the table calls TRBD1, which could not be checked here. TRBV21-1 is tagged as a pseudogene. CDR3 length: 15 amino acids. CDR3 sequence: CASSNAKAGDTEAFF. CDR3 sequence (DNA): TGTGCCAGCAGCAACGCGAAGGCAGGGGACACTGAAGCTTTCTTT.

As DNA, the CDR3 is TGTGCCAGCACACTAAACAGTAATGAAAAACTGTTTTTT. Translated: CASTLNSNEKLFF. The rearrangement uses TRBV18 and TRBJ1-4; no clear D. CDR3 size: 13 residues. The germline CDR1 and CDR2 sequences are KGHSH and LQKENI. The V end was cut by 8 bases, the J end by 4 bases, with 11 bases between.

The chain is built from TRBV13 and TRBJ1-4, with 7 bases aligning to TRBD1. CDR1 PRHDT and CDR2 FYEKMQ come from the germline V gene (reference sequence). V lost 5 bases, J lost 10 bases, and 10 bases stayed unmatched. This CDR3 is built from 14 residues. The CDR3 sequence: CASSPDRDGGKLFF. The DNA for the CDR3 is TGTGCCAGCAGCCCCGACAGGGACGGCGGAAAACTGTTTTTT.

This rearrangement joins TRBV7-9 to TRBJ2-1, with a tentative D call TRBD2 (6 bases). Per the germline V gene, CDR1 is SEHNR and CDR2 is FQNEAQ (reference sequence). Trimming removed 5 bases from V and 5 bases from J, with 25 bases in between. The CDR3 sequence is 18 residues long. The chain's CDR3 is CASSKIRIAGLKHNEQFF. The CDR3 DNA reads TGTGCCAGCAGCAAAATTCGGATTGCGGGACTCAAACACAATGAGCAGTTCTTC.

The CDR3 protein is CASSLTGSYEQYF. The CDR3, as DNA: TGTGCCAGTAGCCTAACAGGCTCCTACGAGCAGTACTTC. This rearrangement joins TRBV19 to TRBJ2-7, with D perhaps matching TRBD1 (5 bases). The germline V gene encodes CDR1 LNHDA and CDR2 SQIVND (reference sequence). Trimming pared 6 bases from V and 0 bases from J, leaving 9 bases between. The CDR3 consists of 13 residues. Using reference TRBV19 and TRBJ2-7 for the parts outside the CDR3, the full variable domain is DGGITQSPKYLFRKEGQNVTLSCEQNLNHDAMYWYRQDPGQGLRLIYYSQIVNDFQKGDIAEGYSVSREKKESFPLTVTSAQKNPTAFYLCASSLTGSYEQYFGPGTRLTVT.

The chain links TRBV19 to TRBJ1-5, with D possibly TRBD1 on 5 matching bases. The length of the CDR3 is 16 residues. V shed 6 bases and J shed 0 bases, with 15 bases lying between them. From germline, CDR1 is LNHDA and CDR2 SQIVND (reference sequence). CDR3 in amino acids: CASRRGRDYSNQPQHF. The CDR3 DNA reads as TGTGCCAGTAGGAGAGGGAGGGACTATAGCAATCAGCCCCAGCATTTT.

The chain uses TRBV27 and TRBJ2-1; TRBD1 aligns across 8 bases. CDR1 MNHEY and CDR2 SMNVEV come from the germline V gene (reference sequence). Trimming removed 6 bases from V and 4 bases from J; junction bases left unmatched: 11. The CDR3 covers 16 residues. This CDR3 reads CASRLRWTGSYNEQFF. CDR3 in DNA: TGTGCCAGCAGATTACGCTGGACAGGGAGTTACAATGAGCAGTTCTTC.

This chain connects TRBV10-3 to TRBJ2-1; 9 bases are shared with TRBD2. After removal of 6 bases from V and 4 bases from J, the junction contained 7 bases not matched to a gene. This CDR3 contains 15 residues. Germline V CDR1 and CDR2: ENHRY, SYGVKD. In DNA form, the CDR3 reads TGTGCCATCAGCGCAGCTAGCGGGAATTACAATGAGCAGTTCTTC. Its translation: CAISAASGNYNEQFF.

The genes are TRBV27 and TRBJ2-7, with 9 nucleotides matching TRBD2. Germline assignment: CDR1 MNHEY and CDR2 SMNVEV (reference sequence). The CDR3 is made up of 15 amino acids. Trimming removed 5 bases from V and 3 bases from J; junction bases left unmatched: 8. The CDR3 DNA sequence: TGTGCCAGCAGTATAGGGACTAGCCCGATCTACGAGCAGTACTTC. It yields the protein CASSIGTSPIYEQYF.

The V and J genes are TRBV29-1 and TRBJ2-3; D unresolved. This CDR3 region has 11 residues. V dropped 7 bases and J dropped 3 bases, with 8 bases sitting between them. Germline CDR1 and CDR2: SQVTM and ANQGSEA. CDR3: CSGLGTDTQYF. CDR3 nucleotide sequence: TGCAGCGGTCTAGGAACAGATACGCAGTATTTT.